The 32 T cell receptor beta chains presented below share a single source sample, sequenced in a study of preoperative IRX-2 immunotherapy in early breast cancer. Here immunoSEQ multiplex PCR was the method, and the copy in TCRdb shows in-frame clones only, minus some. The sample carries about 98,000 clones, around 86% recorded once. Treatment of the sample: preoperative locoregional IRX-2 cytokine immunotherapy. Sequenced material: tumor tissue, taken after IRX-2 immunotherapy. These receptors all stem from a human donor with breast cancer.

The chain carries TRBV28 and TRBJ1-2; 7 bases fit TRBD1. The CDR3 has 13 residues. J lost 8 bases, V lost 2 bases, and 5 bases had no gene match. From germline, CDR1 is MDHEN and CDR2 SYDVKM. CDR3 loop: CASSLEGARGYTF. CDR3 nucleotide sequence: TGTGCCAGCAGTTTAGAGGGGGCTAGGGGCTACACCTTC.

This clone was detected once. The rearrangement links TRBV12-2 to TRBJ1-2; the D call in the table, TRBD1, was not verified against the DNA. TRBV12-2 is noted as a pseudogene. The CDR3 covers 15 residues. As DNA, the CDR3 is TGTGCCACCTCCCGGACAGGGATCCCTGGCTATGGCTACACCTTC. As protein: CATSRTGIPGYGYTF.

J is TRBJ2-4 and V is TRBV5-1, with D perhaps matching TRBD1 or TRBD2 (5 bases each). This CDR3 has 14 amino acids. Trimming removed 2 bases at V and 3 bases at J, with 9 bases between. Germline V gives CDR1 SGHRS, CDR2 YFSETQ. The CDR3 here is CASSFGAVKNIQYF. The CDR3 DNA sequence: TGCGCCAGCAGCTTCGGGGCGGTCAAAAACATTCAGTACTTC. Complete variable domain (other parts from reference TRBV5-1 and TRBJ2-4): KAGVTQTPRYLIKTRGQQVTLSCSPISGHRSVSWYQQTPGQGLQFLFEYFSETQRNKGNFPGRFSGRQFSNSRSEMNVSTLELGDSALYLCASSFGAVKNIQYFGAGTRLSVL.

This clone was detected only a few times. The CDR3 sequence: CASSLGTSGHTDTQYF. In nucleotides, the CDR3 is TGCGCCAGCAGCTTAGGGACTAGCGGACACACAGATACGCAGTATTTT. The chain carries TRBV5-1 and TRBJ2-3; 11 bases align to TRBD2. This CDR3 comprises 16 residues. Germline V gives CDR1 SGHRS, CDR2 YFSETQ. V lost 2 bases and J lost 2; bases outside the gene matches: 4.

V and J are TRBV25-1 and TRBJ2-5, with TRBD2 as a possible D gene (7 bases). CDR3 size: 15 residues. V was shortened by 4 bases and J by 5 bases, with 17 bases between the two germline ends. The V gene's germline CDR1 is MGHDK and CDR2 SYGVNS. The CDR3 sequence: CASSADLGRGETQYF. CDR3 in DNA: TGTGCCAGCAGTGCTGATCTGGGGAGGGGGGAGACCCAGTACTTC.

V and J are TRBV10-3 and TRBJ1-1; D gene unclear. The CDR3 sequence is 12 residues long. Trimming cost V 1 base and J 5 bases, with 5 bases left between them. Per germline, CDR1 ENHRY and CDR2 SYGVKD. CDR3 bases: TGTGCCATCAGTGAGTACGAGACTGAAGCTTTCTTT. Translation gives CAISEYETEAFF.

The V call is TRBV6-4, the J call TRBJ2-5; 10 positions agree with TRBD2. V gave up 3 bases and J gave up 2 bases; unmatched junction bases: 3. The CDR3 runs to 15 residues. Germline-derived CDR1 and CDR2 are MRHNA and SNTAGT. CDR3 loop: CASSEYSGGQETQYF. The CDR3 coding sequence is TGTGCCAGCAGTGAATATAGCGGGGGGCAAGAGACCCAGTACTTC.

The V call is TRBV18, the J call TRBJ1-6; TRBD1 matches 7 bases. Unmatched junction bases numbered 3, after V lost 3 bases and J lost 7 bases. The CDR3 is made up of 14 amino acids. Germline CDR1 is KGHSH and CDR2 is LQKENI. DNA of the CDR3: TGTGCCAGCTCACCGGACAGGACCAATTCACCCCTCCACTTT. Translated: CASSPDRTNSPLHF. The whole variable domain, remainder taken from reference TRBV18 and TRBJ1-6, is NAGVMQNPRHLVRRRGQEARLRCSPMKGHSHVYWYRQLPEEGLKFMVYLQKENIIDESGMPKERFSAEFPKEGPSILRIQQVVRGDSAAYFCASSPDRTNSPLHFGNGTRLTVT.

This clone has just a few counts. This rearrangement joins TRBV7-7 to TRBJ2-3; 7 nucleotides line up with TRBD1. Germline V gene sequence: CDR1 SSHAT, CDR2 FNYEAQ (reference sequence). V was clipped by 5 bases and J by 1 base; unmatched bases: 6. The CDR3 has 15 amino acids. CDR3 sequence (DNA): TGTGCCAGCAGCGCGCAGGGGGAAGGCACAGATACGCAGTATTTT. As protein: CASSAQGEGTDTQYF.

This sequence joins TRBV7-6 and TRBJ1-3, with D unclear. The CDR3 consists of 15 residues. Germline V gene sequence: CDR1 SGHVS, CDR2 FNYEAQ. With 5 bases removed from V and 4 bases from J, the gap between germline ends came to 15 bases. DNA of the CDR3: TGTGCCAGCAGCCGGATTATAGGTACCGGAAACACCATATATTTT. Translation: CASSRIIGTGNTIYF.

V usage is TRBV7-4 and J usage is TRBJ2-2; 8 bases are shared with TRBD1. The length of the CDR3 is 16 residues. Trimming removed 5 bases from V and 6 bases from J; junction bases left unmatched: 11. In germline, CDR1 is SGHVT, CDR2 SQSDAQ. The DNA of the CDR3 is TGTGCCAGCAGCCGCCAGACAGGGGTAGGGTCCGGGGAGCTGTTTTTT. It encodes CASSRQTGVGSGELFF.

The chain recombines TRBV30 with TRBJ1-4; tentatively, D is TRBD1 (5 bases). V dropped 2 bases and J dropped 3 bases, with 7 bases sitting between them. Looked up from germline, CDR1 is GTSNPN and CDR2 is SVGIG (reference sequence). CDR3 size: 13 residues. The CDR3 DNA is TGTGCCTGGAGTCTGGGGGCTAATGAAAAACTGTTTTTT. Translating it yields CAWSLGANEKLFF.

The rearrangement joins TRBV7-1 to TRBJ2-2; D is perhaps TRBD2 (6 bases). TRBV7-1 is an ORF, and what it does is uncertain. The CDR3 extends over 14 amino acids. The germline V and J ends were trimmed by 5 bases and 6 bases, with 13 bases remaining between them. The CDR3 spells CASSPQRGSGELFF. DNA for the CDR3: TGTGCCAGCAGCCCCCAACGGGGGTCCGGGGAGCTGTTTTTT.

In DNA form, the CDR3 reads TGTGCCAGCAGTTTCTCAGCTAACTATGGCTACACCTTC. Translation: CASSFSANYGYTF. The chain has TRBV28 and TRBJ1-2; D is unclear. The germline V gene has CDR1 MDHEN and CDR2 SYDVKM. There are 13 residues in the CDR3. V lost 3 bases and J lost 0, with 5 bases in between.

The chain employs TRBV7-7 and TRBJ1-1, with D hard to call. The CDR3 is made up of 15 amino acids. Germline CDR1 reads SSHAT; CDR2 reads FNYEAQ (reference sequence). Trimming pared 7 bases from V and 0 bases from J, leaving 15 bases between. The CDR3 region is CASTIVGRMNTEAFF. The CDR3, as DNA: TGTGCCAGCACCATCGTTGGACGGATGAACACTGAAGCTTTCTTT.

The CDR3 spells CASSLAGYADTQYF. The CDR3 nucleotides read TGTGCCAGCAGCCTAGCGGGATACGCAGATACGCAGTATTTT. The J gene is TRBJ2-3, the V gene TRBV7-1; 9 nucleotides agree with TRBD2. TRBV7-1 is annotated as an ORF whose role is uncertain. The CDR3 extends over 14 amino acids. Trimming removed 5 bases from V and 4 bases from J; junction bases left unmatched: 4.

The chain couples TRBV30 to TRBJ1-6; 10 bases are a match to TRBD1. CDR3 size: 13 residues. V was clipped by 8 bases and J by 5 bases; unmatched bases: 3. Germline assignment: CDR1 GTSNPN and CDR2 SVGIG (reference sequence). This CDR3 reads CARGTGDNSPLHF. CDR3 nucleotides: TGTGCCAGGGGGACAGGGGATAATTCACCCCTCCACTTT.

The CDR3 sequence is CASSQGEPRTPQYF. The CDR3 DNA reads as TGCGCCAGCAGCCAAGGAGAACCCCGGACCCCGCAGTATTTT. The rearrangement joins TRBV23-1 to TRBJ2-3; D is ambiguous. TRBV23-1 is an open reading frame whose function is uncertain. V was clipped by 6 bases and J by 10 bases, with 20 bases between them. The CDR3 loop spans 14 amino acids.

The chain couples TRBV7-1 to TRBJ2-2, with 8 positions matching TRBD1. TRBV7-1 is reported as an ORF; its role is uncertain. Trimming at V came to 5 bases and at J to 2 bases, leaving 7 bases not matched to a gene. The CDR3 contains 16 residues. This chain's CDR3 is CASSPRTGRNTGELFF. The CDR3, as DNA: TGTGCCAGCAGCCCCAGGACAGGGAGAAACACCGGGGAGCTGTTTTTT.

This rearrangement joins TRBV6-8 to TRBJ2-1; D not certain. This CDR3 has 16 amino acids. Germline V gene lookup returns CDR1 MNHGY and CDR2 SAAAGT. The V gene lost 5 bases and the J gene lost 5 bases, with 19 bases spanning the gap. The CDR3 coding sequence is TGTGCCAGCAGTGTCAAGTCTTTTGGACGAGACAATGAGCAGTTCTTC. Its protein product is CASSVKSFGRDNEQFF.

V and J are TRBV5-1 and TRBJ2-7; D possibly corresponds to TRBD1 (7 bases). V gave up 0 bases and J gave up 3 bases, with 13 bases separating them. Per the germline V gene, CDR1 is SGHRS and CDR2 is YFSETQ. The CDR3 has 15 residues. The CDR3, as DNA: TGCGCCAGCAGCTTGGGGGGGGACAGCTACTACGAGCAGTACTTC. Protein: CASSLGGDSYYEQYF.

The gene calls are TRBV14 and TRBJ1-2, with 7 bases lining up with TRBD1. Germline V gives CDR1 SGHDN, CDR2 FVKESK. This CDR3 has 13 residues. J was trimmed by 5 bases and V by 9 bases; bases with no gene match: 9. CDR3 coding DNA: TGTGCCAGTGCCGGACAGGAACTATATGGCTACACCTTC. Protein: CASAGQELYGYTF.

A note on this clone: A read error may produce the germline difference seen at one junction end. The chain couples TRBV6-8 to TRBJ1-2; 8 bases are shared with TRBD1. CDR3 size: 14 residues. Germline CDR1 is MNHGY and CDR2 is SAAAGT. The CDR3 DNA follows: TGTACCAGCAGTTACTCAGGGGGCGCTTATGGCTACACCTTC. Translation: CTSSYSGGAYGYTF.

This chain links TRBV7-4 with TRBJ1-1; D uncertain. V shed 5 bases and J shed 6 bases, with 16 bases lying between them. Germline loops: CDR1 SGHVT, CDR2 SQSDAQ. The CDR3 runs 14 residues. The DNA for the CDR3 is TGTGCCAGCAGCGCGGGAGAGGGTTATCCTGAAGCTTTCTTT. This encodes CASSAGEGYPEAFF.

This chain connects TRBV28 to TRBJ2-5; possible D gene TRBD2, 5 bases. This CDR3 has 15 residues. Germline V gene lookup returns CDR1 MDHEN and CDR2 SYDVKM. V gave up 1 base and J gave up 5 bases, with 14 bases separating them. DNA of the CDR3: TGTGCCAGCAGTTTATTCCGGCCGGGGTGGGAGACCCAGTACTTC. It yields the protein CASSLFRPGWETQYF.

The chain joins TRBV14 to TRBJ1-2, with 11 bases identical to TRBD1. The CDR3 consists of 15 residues. From germline, CDR1 is SGHDN and CDR2 FVKESK. V shed 4 bases, J shed 5 bases, and the junction held 6 bases outside the gene matches. CDR3 DNA: TGTGCCAGCAGCCGCGGACAGGGGGCCTGGTATGGCTACACCTTC. Translated, it gives CASSRGQGAWYGYTF.

The rearrangement joins TRBV6-8 to TRBJ1-4; unclear D gene. The CDR3 sequence is 15 residues long. From germline, CDR1 is MNHGY and CDR2 SAAAGT. V dropped 6 bases and J dropped 8 bases, with 19 bases sitting between them. The CDR3 is CASSSAGGEGEKLFF. The CDR3 DNA is TGTGCCAGCAGCTCCGCGGGTGGAGAAGGGGAAAAACTGTTTTTT.

This clone is a singleton in its sample. The CDR3 DNA reads TGCGCCAGCAGTGAGACAGGGCAGCCCCAGCATTTT. Protein sequence: CASSETGQPQHF. This chain joins TRBV10-2 and TRBJ1-5; possibly TRBD1 for D (6 bases). Trimming shortened V by 2 bases and J by 7 bases, and 6 bases separated the two germline ends. Germline V gene sequence: CDR1 WSHSY, CDR2 SAAADI. The CDR3 runs 12 residues.

The sample holds one count of this clone. This rearrangement joins TRBV7-4 to TRBJ2-1; 7 bases are shared with TRBD1. This CDR3 has 15 amino acids. The germline gives CDR1 SGHVT, CDR2 SQSDAQ. V shed 2 bases, J shed 4 bases, and the junction held 5 bases outside the gene matches. Written as DNA, the CDR3 is TGTGCCAGCAGCTTACTCCAGGGGGTATACAATGAGCAGTTCTTC. Translated: CASSLLQGVYNEQFF. The variable domain in full, completed from reference TRBV7-4 and TRBJ2-1, reads GAGVSQSPRYKVAKRGRDVALRCDSISGHVTLYWYRQTLGQGSEVLTYSQSDAQRDKSGRPSGRFSAERPERSVSTLKIQRTEQGDSAVYLCASSLLQGVYNEQFFGPGTRLTVL.

The chain combines TRBV5-1 with TRBJ2-5, with TRBD1 matching 9 bases. There are 15 residues in the CDR3. J lost 4 bases, V lost 0 bases, and 4 bases had no gene match. Germline V lookup: CDR1 SGHRS, CDR2 YFSETQ. In DNA form, the CDR3 reads TGCGCCAGCAGCTTGGGACAGGGGGTCGGAGAGACCCAGTACTTC. It translates to CASSLGQGVGETQYF.

V gene TRBV10-1 combines with J gene TRBJ2-7, with D maybe TRBD2 (5 bases). There are 14 residues in the CDR3. CDR1 and CDR2 from the germline V gene are WNHNN and SYGVQD (reference sequence). The ends were cut back, 4 bases at V and 6 bases at J, with 16 bases in the middle. CDR3 protein: CASSGRGGESEQYF. Here the CDR3 DNA reads TGCGCCAGCAGTGGGAGAGGAGGAGAGAGCGAGCAGTACTTC.

The chain links TRBV19 to TRBJ1-2, with a possible D match to TRBD1 (5 bases). V lost 6 bases, J lost 13 bases, and 24 bases lay in between. The CDR3 contains 14 residues. Per the germline V gene, CDR1 is LNHDA and CDR2 is SQIVND (reference sequence). The CDR3 spells CASSRGLGGPSSTF. DNA of the CDR3: TGTGCCAGTAGCCGCGGTCTGGGGGGACCCAGTTCCACCTTC.